Following are 3 T cell receptor beta chains from one sample sequenced in a study of blood T cell repertoires in COVID-19. The repertoire was sequenced with immunoSEQ multiplex PCR; TCRdb's copy has only in-frame clones and lacks some. The sample lists approximately 61,000 clones, around 85% seen once, with roughly 15% in the top ten. The sample was peripheral blood. These receptors were obtained from a human donor in a cohort sampled during active COVID-19.

This clone was counted only a few times. This rearrangement joins TRBV29-1 to TRBJ2-5; D is perhaps TRBD1 (6 bases). This CDR3 region has 11 residues. V was cut by 8 bases and J by 4 bases, with 11 bases left in between. Per germline, CDR1 SQVTM and CDR2 ANQGSEA. The CDR3 is CSSKGVETQYF. The CDR3 region has the DNA TGCAGCTCAAAGGGGGTAGAGACCCAGTACTTC.

This clone showed up just once. The chain combines TRBV28 with TRBJ2-6; 9 bases are a match to TRBD1. In germline, CDR1 is MDHEN, CDR2 SYDVKM. After removal of 11 bases from V and 1 base from J, the junction contained 9 bases not matched to a gene. The CDR3 extends over 16 amino acids. CDR3 region: CAVRKQGASGANVLTF. The CDR3 nucleotides read TGTGCCGTACGTAAACAGGGGGCATCTGGGGCCAACGTCCTGACTTTC.

The gene calls are TRBV7-2 and TRBJ2-7; 11 bases line up with TRBD2. Germline loops: CDR1 SGHTA, CDR2 FQGNSA. The V segment lost 3 bases and the J segment 2 bases; nucleotides outside the gene matches: 3. The CDR3 sequence is 15 residues long. The CDR3 loop reads CASSFLAGGAYEQYF. The CDR3 region has the DNA TGTGCCAGCAGCTTTCTAGCGGGAGGTGCCTACGAGCAGTACTTC.